This entry lists 28 T cell receptor beta chains sequenced from one sample in a study of cytomegalovirus exposure and HLA in healthy donors. In the PCR, 60 Vbeta and 13 Jbeta primers were used. Libraries were prepared by immunoSEQ multiplex PCR; TCRdb keeps only in-frame clonotypes and omits some of them. The sample has over 150,000 clones, roughly four fifths seen once. Sequenced input: PBMCs. The receptors originated from a woman aged 30 to 39 in good health and CMV-seropositive.

V and J are TRBV14 and TRBJ2-5; 11 bases align to TRBD2. With V trimmed by 6 bases and J by 5 bases, 8 bases remained unmatched. Germline loops: CDR1 SGHDN, CDR2 FVKESK. This CDR3 is 15 amino acids long. Here the CDR3 DNA reads TGTGCCAGCAGTCGAATGACTAGCGGGGAGGAGACCCAGTACTTC. This codes for CASSRMTSGEETQYF.

This rearrangement joins TRBV28 to TRBJ1-5; TRBD1 might be the D (5 bases). The V gene lost 7 bases and the J gene lost 2 bases, with 15 bases spanning the gap. This CDR3 spans 15 amino acids. Germline values: CDR1 MDHEN, CDR2 SYDVKM. For the CDR3, the DNA is TGTGCCAGCACCTGGGGGGGATCTGGCAATCAGCCCCAGCATTTT. Protein: CASTWGGSGNQPQHF.

The chain employs TRBV2 and TRBJ2-1; tentatively, D is TRBD2 (5 bases). The CDR3 is 15 residues long. Deletions cut 3 bases from V and 2 bases from J, with 11 bases between. Germline CDR1 reads SNHLY; CDR2 reads FYNNEI. DNA of the CDR3: TGTGCCAGCAGTGAGCGGATAGCGCCCTACAATGAGCAGTTCTTC. Its protein product is CASSERIAPYNEQFF.

The chain carries TRBV14 and TRBJ2-1; 7 bases are a match to TRBD2. CDR1 is SGHDN, CDR2 FVKESK, per germline. V gave up 2 bases and J gave up 3 bases; unmatched junction bases: 10. The length of the CDR3 is 17 residues. The CDR3 here is CASSQRLASGYYNEQFF. DNA for the CDR3: TGTGCCAGCAGCCAAAGACTAGCCAGCGGTTACTACAATGAGCAGTTCTTC.

The CDR3 DNA sequence: TGTGCCAGCAGCTCCGTAGCTCTCCACGAGCAGTACTTC. Protein product: CASSSVALHEQYF. The gene calls are TRBV13 and TRBJ2-7; no reliable D call. The CDR3 has 13 residues. Trimming left V 4 bases short and J 5 bases short, with 12 bases between. CDR1 is PRHDT and CDR2 is FYEKMQ in the germline V gene (reference sequence).

The chain couples TRBV2 to TRBJ1-5; TRBD1 matches 7 bases. V was clipped by 6 bases and J by 7 bases; unmatched bases: 9. The CDR3 contains 14 residues. Germline V gene sequence: CDR1 SNHLY, CDR2 FYNNEI. The CDR3, as DNA: TGTGCCAGCAGCAGAGGGGGCGCACAGCAGCCCCAGCATTTT. It yields the protein CASSRGGAQQPQHF.

V gene TRBV5-4 combines with J gene TRBJ1-1; 10 nucleotides match TRBD1. This CDR3 region has 16 residues. CDR1 and CDR2 from the germline V gene are SGHNT and YYREEE (reference sequence). Unmatched junction bases numbered 10, after V lost 7 bases and J lost 1 base. CDR3 sequence: CASQLGGQGKNTEAFF. In DNA, the CDR3 is TGTGCCAGCCAGCTAGGGGGACAGGGGAAGAACACTGAAGCTTTCTTT.

The chain uses TRBV7-9 and TRBJ2-1; the match to TRBD1 covers 9 bases. The length of the CDR3 is 15 residues. The V segment lost 1 base and the J segment 4 bases; nucleotides outside the gene matches: 2. The germline gives CDR1 SEHNR, CDR2 FQNEAQ (reference sequence). CDR3 sequence reads: CASSLVGQGYNEQFF. The CDR3 DNA reads TGTGCCAGCAGCTTAGTGGGACAGGGTTACAATGAGCAGTTCTTC.

This clone has only one observation. The chain recombines TRBV7-9 with TRBJ2-3; no reliable D call. CDR3 length: 14 residues. CDR1 is SEHNR and CDR2 is FQNEAQ in the germline V gene (reference sequence). Trimming shortened V by 5 bases and J by 0 bases, and 9 bases separated the two germline ends. The CDR3 coding sequence is TGTGCCAGCAGCCTTAGCCGTAGCACAGATACGCAGTATTTT. Amino acid sequence: CASSLSRSTDTQYF.

This chain uses TRBV5-1 with TRBJ2-1, with TRBD1 matching over 7 bases. CDR3 length: 15 amino acids. CDR1 is SGHRS and CDR2 is YFSETQ in the germline V gene. The J segment lost 0 bases and the V segment lost 4 bases, leaving 4 bases of the junction unmatched. The CDR3 DNA sequence: TGCGCCAGCAGCGGAAGGGACAGCTCCTACAATGAGCAGTTCTTC. Translating gives CASSGRDSSYNEQFF.

The V call is TRBV18, the J call TRBJ1-2; D ambiguous. The CDR3 spans 14 residues. CDR1 is KGHSH and CDR2 is LQKENI in the germline V gene. Trimming removed 0 bases at V and 3 bases at J, with 8 bases between. CDR3 in DNA: TGTGCCAGCTCACCACCGCAGGCTGACTATGGCTACACCTTC. As protein: CASSPPQADYGYTF.

The CDR3 DNA sequence: TGTGCCAGCAGTTCCGACTTAACAGGGGACAACACTGAAGCTTTCTTT. Amino acids: CASSSDLTGDNTEAFF. This rearrangement joins TRBV6-6 to TRBJ1-1, with TRBD1 matching 7 bases. Trimming took 4 bases from V and 2 from J; bases not matched to a gene: 10. The CDR3 totals 16 residues. CDR1 and CDR2 (germline): MNHNY, SVGAGI (reference sequence).

This clone appeared once. This chain joins TRBV2 and TRBJ2-7; 8 bases are a match to TRBD1. Per germline, CDR1 SNHLY and CDR2 FYNNEI. Trimming at V came to 2 bases and at J to 5 bases, leaving 8 bases not matched to a gene. The CDR3 is 15 residues long. In DNA, the CDR3 is TGTGCCAGCAGTGAAACCGACAGGGGTTACCACGAGCAGTACTTC. Translated, it gives CASSETDRGYHEQYF.

The V gene is TRBV27, the J gene TRBJ2-1; D remains ambiguous. The V gene lost 4 bases and the J gene lost 3 bases, with 10 bases spanning the gap. Germline-derived CDR1 and CDR2 are MNHEY and SMNVEV (reference sequence). CDR3 length equals 14 residues. This CDR3 reads CASSSASYYNEQFF. CDR3 coding DNA: TGTGCCAGCAGTTCTGCCAGTTACTACAATGAGCAGTTCTTC.

The chain has TRBV19 and TRBJ2-2, with D tentatively TRBD2 (6 bases). Germline loops: CDR1 LNHDA, CDR2 SQIVND (reference sequence). Trimming cost V 7 bases and J 0 bases, with 15 bases left between them. This CDR3 is built from 16 residues. The CDR3 loop reads CASMSIGLPNTGELFF. CDR3 DNA: TGTGCCAGTATGTCTATCGGACTACCGAACACCGGGGAGCTGTTTTTT.

This chain links TRBV18 with TRBJ2-7, with TRBD1 as a possible D gene (6 bases). The CDR3 is 14 amino acids. V lost 1 base to trimming and J lost 7 bases, with 14 bases between them. Germline CDR1 is KGHSH and CDR2 is LQKENI. The CDR3 is CASSPLTGFAEQYF. CDR3 bases: TGTGCCAGCTCACCACTTACAGGGTTCGCGGAGCAGTACTTC. Full variable domain (missing parts from reference TRBV18 and TRBJ2-7): NAGVMQNPRHLVRRRGQEARLRCSPMKGHSHVYWYRQLPEEGLKFMVYLQKENIIDESGMPKERFSAEFPKEGPSILRIQQVVRGDSAAYFCASSPLTGFAEQYFGPGTRLTVT.

This clone has only a few counts. The chain links TRBV7-9 to TRBJ2-3, with 8 bases identical to TRBD2. The germline V gene encodes CDR1 SEHNR and CDR2 FQNEAQ (reference sequence). This CDR3 has 14 amino acids. V shed 6 bases and J 4 bases; nucleotides not matched to a gene: 6. The CDR3 DNA sequence: TGTGCCAGCAGTGATGGACTAGCAGCAGATACGCAGTATTTT. Translation gives CASSDGLAADTQYF.

This clone was counted a few times. V gene TRBV29-1 combines with J gene TRBJ2-1; TRBD2 agrees at 9 bases. CDR1 and CDR2 (germline): SQVTM, ANQGSEA. This CDR3 spans 13 amino acids. In DNA, the CDR3 is TGCAGTCGGACTAGCGCCATCGACAATGAGCAGTTCTTC. Translated, it gives CSRTSAIDNEQFF.

This clone was counted between two and nine times. The chain employs TRBV6-5 and TRBJ2-7; D remains unclear. CDR1 and CDR2 from the germline V gene are MNHEY and SVGAGI. The length of the CDR3 is 13 residues. The V and J ends lost 8 bases and 0 bases respectively, with 11 bases between them. In DNA form, the CDR3 reads TGTGCCAGCTCGGTCGGGTTCTCCTACGAGCAGTACTTC. This translates into CASSVGFSYEQYF.

This clone was seen a handful of times. An end of the junction differs from the germline gene, which may be a read error. V usage is TRBV7-9 and J usage is TRBJ2-7, with D hard to call. Germline V gives CDR1 SEHNR, CDR2 FQNEAQ (reference sequence). CDR3 length equals 12 residues. CDR3 sequence: CSSSRGLSEQYF. The CDR3 DNA reads as TGTTCCAGCAGCCGCGGCCTAAGCGAGCAGTACTTC.

This chain links TRBV27 with TRBJ2-3; 7 nucleotides align to TRBD2. Looked up from germline, CDR1 is MNHEY and CDR2 is SMNVEV (reference sequence). The CDR3 is 16 amino acids. V trimming: 4 bases; J trimming: 3 bases; junction bases outside the gene matches: 10. The CDR3 region has the DNA TGTGCCAGCAGTTCCCGGAGGGCGGGAGATACAGATACGCAGTATTTT. Translated, it gives CASSSRRAGDTDTQYF.

The chain links TRBV28 to TRBJ2-4; tentative D call: TRBD2 (6 bases). Trimming removed 6 bases at V and 1 base at J, with 13 bases between. This CDR3 contains 15 residues. CDR1 is MDHEN, CDR2 SYDVKM, per germline. In DNA, the CDR3 is TGTGCCAGCAGGGGGGGTGTCGGCGCCAAAAACATTCAGTACTTC. Translating gives CASRGGVGAKNIQYF.

This sequence joins TRBV28 and TRBJ2-7, with D tentatively TRBD1 (7 bases). CDR1 is MDHEN and CDR2 is SYDVKM in the germline V gene. V was pared by 2 bases and J by 0 bases, with 11 bases between. This CDR3 comprises 15 residues. The CDR3: CASSLPGGISYEQYF. As DNA, the CDR3 is TGTGCCAGCAGTTTACCAGGGGGGATCTCCTACGAGCAGTACTTC.

The rearrangement links TRBV29-1 to TRBJ2-5; 9 positions agree with TRBD1. Trimming cost V 7 bases and J 4 bases; bases outside gene matches: 10. The CDR3 extends over 14 amino acids. CDR1 SQVTM and CDR2 ANQGSEA come from the germline V gene. The CDR3 nucleotides read TGCAGCGCCGGCAGGACAGGGGTTGGAGAGACCCAGTACTTC. Its protein product is CSAGRTGVGETQYF. Based on the CDR3 plus reference TRBV29-1 and TRBJ2-5, the full variable domain is SAVISQKPSRDICQRGTSLTIQCQVDSQVTMMFWYRQQPGQSLTLIATANQGSEATYESGFVIDKFPISRPNLTFSTLTVSNMSPEDSSIYLCSAGRTGVGETQYFGPGTRLLVL.

The chain employs TRBV6-5 and TRBJ2-1; 11 nucleotides align to TRBD1. There are 14 residues in the CDR3. Germline V gene data show CDR1 as MNHEY and CDR2 as SVGAGI. Trimming took 6 bases from V and 8 from J; bases not matched to a gene: 6. The DNA of the CDR3 is TGTGCCAGCAGAACGGACAGGGGGCGTCATGAGCAGTTCTTC. It is translated as CASRTDRGRHEQFF.

This chain links TRBV29-1 with TRBJ2-1; 16 nucleotides match TRBD2. The CDR3 sequence is 17 residues long. Germline loops: CDR1 SQVTM, CDR2 ANQGSEA. V lost 6 bases and J lost 4; bases outside the gene matches: 9. CDR3 sequence reads: CSVQGTSGRGGYNEQFF. In DNA form, the CDR3 reads TGCAGCGTCCAGGGGACTAGCGGGAGGGGGGGTTACAATGAGCAGTTCTTC.

Sample share makes this clone medium-sized. The V call is TRBV11-2, the J call TRBJ1-2, with 7 bases identical to TRBD1. The length of the CDR3 is 15 residues. The germline V gene has CDR1 SGHAT and CDR2 FQNNGV. The junction had 10 bases not matched to a gene; V was cut back by 3 bases and J by 6 bases. Written as DNA, the CDR3 is TGTGCCAGCAGCTTGGGGACAGATGCTATGCATGGCTACACCTTC. Encoded protein: CASSLGTDAMHGYTF.

The chain links TRBV5-1 to TRBJ2-3; a weak D match, TRBD1 (5 bases). Trimming took off 0 bases at V and 3 bases at J, with 11 bases between the two ends. The CDR3 is 15 amino acids. CDR1 SGHRS and CDR2 YFSETQ come from the germline V gene. The CDR3: CASSLAQARTDTQYF. In DNA, the CDR3 is TGCGCCAGCAGCTTGGCACAGGCCAGAACAGATACGCAGTATTTT. The variable domain in full, with the rest retrieved from reference TRBV5-1 and TRBJ2-3, is KAGVTQTPRYLIKTRGQQVTLSCSPISGHRSVSWYQQTPGQGLQFLFEYFSETQRNKGNFPGRFSGRQFSNSRSEMNVSTLELGDSALYLCASSLAQARTDTQYFGPGTRLTVL.